This entry lists 2 T cell receptor beta chains sequenced from one sample in a study of blood T cell repertoires in COVID-19. Only in-frame clones appear in the TCRdb table, and some are missing; sequencing was by immunoSEQ multiplex PCR. The table includes about 38,000 clones, around 85% detected once. Input material: peripheral blood. All receptors come from a man in his fifties with active COVID-19.

This clone was seen just once. The chain carries TRBV20-1 and TRBJ1-5; no clear D gene. CDR1 is DFQATT and CDR2 is SNEGSKA in the germline V gene (reference sequence). The CDR3 sequence is 12 residues long. V was trimmed by 3 bases and J by 7 bases, leaving 10 bases between them. In DNA form, the CDR3 reads TGCAGTGCTAGTTCCAGCGGGCAGCCCCAGCATTTT. Translation: CSASSSGQPQHF.

The J gene is TRBJ2-3, the V gene TRBV6-2 or TRBV6-3; 8 nucleotides agree with TRBD2. This CDR3 region has 16 residues. The germline V gene has CDR1 MNHEY and CDR2 SVGEGT. V shed 4 bases and J 3 bases; nucleotides not matched to a gene: 9. The CDR3 nucleotides are TGTGCCAGCAGTTCCCCGAGAAGCGGGGGTACAGATACGCAGTATTTT. Protein sequence: CASSSPRSGGTDTQYF.